A selection of T cell receptor beta chains follows, all from one sample in a study of blood T cell repertoires in COVID-19. Only in-frame clones appear in the TCRdb table, and some are missing; sequencing was by immunoSEQ multiplex PCR. This sample has 52,000 or so clones, with approximately 85% found just once. The specimen was peripheral blood. These TCRs come from a human donor in a cohort sampled during active COVID-19. Both conserved end residues are part of each CDR3. D genes are given only for firm matches. Rows give clone size only sometimes, using once, few, many, or a class for an expanded clone.

J: TRBJ1-3
D: -
V: TRBV7-2
length: 12
size: many
DNA: TGTGCCAGCAGCCCGGGAGGAAACACCATATATTTT
CDR3: CASSPGGNTIYF

J: TRBJ2-3
D: -
V: TRBV5-5
length: 13
size: -
DNA: TGTGCCAGCAACCAGGGTGGGGCAGATACGCAGTATTTT
CDR3: CASNQGGADTQYF

J: TRBJ2-7
D: -
V: TRBV15
length: 15
size: -
DNA: TGTGCCACCAGCCTCCTGACAGATTATTCCTACGAGCAGTACTTC
CDR3: CATSLLTDYSYEQYF

J: TRBJ1-5
D: -
V: TRBV6-4
length: 13
size: -
DNA: TGTGCCAGCAGTGAGAGGGCAGACCAGCCCCAGCATTTT
CDR3: CASSERADQPQHF

J: TRBJ2-2
D: -
V: TRBV9
length: 15
size: -
DNA: TGTGCCAGCAGCGTAGATAGTGGGAACACCGGGGAGCTGTTTTTT
CDR3: CASSVDSGNTGELFF

J: TRBJ2-3
D: -
V: TRBV7-3
length: 13
size: -
DNA: TGTGCCAGCGGGCGGGGGCCCACAGATACGCAGTATTTT
CDR3: CASGRGPTDTQYF

J: TRBJ1-5
D: TRBD1
V: TRBV19
length: 15
size: -
DNA: TGTGCCAGTAGTACAGAGACAGGGGGCAATCAGCCCCAGCATTTT
CDR3: CASSTETGGNQPQHF

J: TRBJ2-7
D: -
V: TRBV5-1
length: 16
size: -
DNA: TGCGCCAGCAGCTTGTTAGGAGCAGGGGCCTCCTACGAGCAGTACTTC
CDR3: CASSLLGAGASYEQYF

J: TRBJ2-3
D: TRBD2
V: TRBV11-3
length: 15
size: -
DNA: TGTGCCAGCAGTGCTAGCGGATCGACCACAGATACGCAGTATTTT
CDR3: CASSASGSTTDTQYF

J: TRBJ2-3
D: TRBD2
V: TRBV6-4
length: 14
size: -
DNA: TGTGCCAGCAGTGGACTAGCTGGTTCAGATACGCAGTATTTT
CDR3: CASSGLAGSDTQYF

J: TRBJ2-1
D: TRBD1
V: TRBV7-2
length: 13
size: -
DNA: TGTGCCAGCAGCTTAGGACAGGGGTATGAGCAGTTCTTC
CDR3: CASSLGQGYEQFF

J: TRBJ2-1
D: -
V: TRBV5-4
length: 17
size: few
DNA: TGTGCCAGCTCCGGGGAACCGGGAGTCGCCAACTACAATGAGCAGTTCTTC
CDR3: CASSGEPGVANYNEQFF

J: TRBJ2-7
D: TRBD1
V: TRBV19
length: 16
size: -
DNA: TGTGCCAGTAGGCTAGGGGACAGGGGGCCGTTCGACGAGCAGTACTTC
CDR3: CASRLGDRGPFDEQYF

J: TRBJ2-7
D: TRBD1
V: TRBV28
length: 15
size: few
DNA: TGTGCCAGCAGTTTGGGGGACAGGGGGCGAGGGGAGCAGTACTTC
CDR3: CASSLGDRGRGEQYF

J: TRBJ1-3
D: -
V: TRBV4-3
length: 17
size: -
DNA: TGCGCCAGCAGCCAAGAATCGGCCAGGGCCTCTGGAAACACCATATATTTT
CDR3: CASSQESARASGNTIYF

J: TRBJ1-6
D: -
V: TRBV27
length: 13
size: -
DNA: TGTGCCAGCAGTGTTCAGATGAATTCACCCCTCCACTTT
CDR3: CASSVQMNSPLHF

J: TRBJ1-1
D: -
V: TRBV18
length: 13
size: -
DNA: TGTGCCAGCTCTACCCGCGATAGCACTGAAGCTTTCTTT
CDR3: CASSTRDSTEAFF

J: TRBJ2-7
D: -
V: TRBV18
length: 14
size: -
DNA: TGTGCCAGCTCACCCTCGGTTCTTGCCTACGAGCAGTACTTC
CDR3: CASSPSVLAYEQYF

J: TRBJ2-7
D: TRBD2
V: TRBV6-5
length: 13
size: once
DNA: TGTGCCAGCAGGGACGGACTAGCGGGGAAGCAGTACTTC
CDR3: CASRDGLAGKQYF

J: TRBJ2-7
D: -
V: TRBV7-9
length: 11
size: once
DNA: TGTGCCAGCGGTTACAGGTACGAGCAGTACTTC
CDR3: CASGYRYEQYF

J: TRBJ1-1
D: TRBD1
V: TRBV20-1
length: 14
size: -
DNA: TGCAGTGCTAGTAGGGGACAGGCGAACACTGAAGCTTTCTTT
CDR3: CSASRGQANTEAFF

J: TRBJ2-7
D: -
V: TRBV10-3
length: 11
size: once
DNA: TGTGCCGTCAGTACTCTCTACGAGCAGTACTTC
CDR3: CAVSTLYEQYF

J: TRBJ2-7
D: -
V: TRBV2
length: 13
size: -
DNA: TGTGCCAGCAGGTATGACAACTCCTACGAGCAGTACTTC
CDR3: CASRYDNSYEQYF

J: TRBJ2-1
D: -
V: TRBV9
length: 15
size: -
DNA: TGTGCCAGCAGCGCATCGATGAGCTCCTACAATGAGCAGTTCTTC
CDR3: CASSASMSSYNEQFF

J: TRBJ2-7
D: -
V: TRBV7-6
length: 15
size: -
DNA: TGTGCCAGCAGCTTAGGCCGGAGTCTAACCTACGAGCAGTACTTC
CDR3: CASSLGRSLTYEQYF

J: TRBJ2-2
D: TRBD2
V: TRBV7-3
length: 16
size: -
DNA: TGTGCCAGCAGCTTAGGCAGCGGGATTGACACCGGGGAGCTGTTTTTT
CDR3: CASSLGSGIDTGELFF

J: TRBJ2-7
D: -
V: TRBV6-4
length: 10
size: few
DNA: TGTGCCAGCAGTCCCTGCGAGCAGTACTTC
CDR3: CASSPCEQYF

J: TRBJ2-2
D: -
V: TRBV7-2
length: 15
size: -
DNA: TGTGCCAGCAGCTTGTGGCGGCTGAACACCGGGGAGCTGTTTTTT
CDR3: CASSLWRLNTGELFF

J: TRBJ2-3
D: -
V: TRBV6-6
length: 15
size: -
DNA: TGTGCCAGCAGTTACTCCGGCGGAAGCACAGATACGCAGTATTTT
CDR3: CASSYSGGSTDTQYF

J: TRBJ1-5
D: -
V: TRBV24-1
length: 12
size: -
DNA: TGTGCCACCAGTGCTTCCAATCAGCCCCAGCATTTT
CDR3: CATSASNQPQHF

J: TRBJ2-3
D: TRBD1
V: TRBV4-1
length: 14
size: -
DNA: TGCGCCAGCACCCCGGACAGGTCGGGGGATACGCAGTATTTT
CDR3: CASTPDRSGDTQYF

J: TRBJ2-3
D: TRBD2
V: TRBV4-3
length: 17
size: -
DNA: TGCGCCAGCAGCCCGGTCGCGACTAGCCTGAGCACAGATACGCAGTATTTT
CDR3: CASSPVATSLSTDTQYF

J: TRBJ1-1
D: TRBD1
V: TRBV9
length: 16
size: -
DNA: TGTGCCAGCAGCGTAGCTGGGCAGGGGGCTGGAACTGAAGCTTTCTTT
CDR3: CASSVAGQGAGTEAFF

J: TRBJ1-4
D: TRBD1
V: TRBV7-8
length: 15
size: few
DNA: TGTGCCAGCAGCATAACAGGGGCAACTAATGAAAAACTGTTTTTT
CDR3: CASSITGATNEKLFF

J: TRBJ2-3
D: TRBD2
V: TRBV29-1
length: 17
size: -
DNA: TGCAGCGTTGAGACCTCCGGACTAGCGGGTAGCACAGATACGCAGTATTTT
CDR3: CSVETSGLAGSTDTQYF

J: TRBJ1-2
D: -
V: TRBV25-1
length: 12
size: -
DNA: TGTGCCAGCAGTAGGAGTCCCTATGGCTACACCTTC
CDR3: CASSRSPYGYTF

J: TRBJ2-3
D: TRBD1
V: TRBV29-1
length: 14
size: -
DNA: TGCAGCGTTGCGGGGACAGGGGGTTCGGATACGCAGTATTTT
CDR3: CSVAGTGGSDTQYF

J: TRBJ2-7
D: -
V: TRBV5-1
length: 15
size: -
DNA: TGCGCCAGCAGCTTGGACGGGAGCACCTTCTACGAGCAGTACTTC
CDR3: CASSLDGSTFYEQYF

J: TRBJ2-7
D: TRBD1
V: TRBV7-8
length: 14
size: -
DNA: TGTGCCAGCAGCCGGCGACAGGGGGGACACGAGCAGTACTTC
CDR3: CASSRRQGGHEQYF

J: TRBJ2-7
D: TRBD2
V: TRBV7-6
length: 16
size: once
DNA: TGTGCCAGCAGCCCAGGGACTAGCGGGAGTTTGTACGAGCAGTACTTC
CDR3: CASSPGTSGSLYEQYF

J: TRBJ2-7
D: -
V: TRBV6-5
length: 15
size: -
DNA: TGTGCCAGCAGTATTTACAGCCAGGGTTCTTACGAGCAGTACTTC
CDR3: CASSIYSQGSYEQYF

J: TRBJ2-6
D: TRBD1
V: TRBV18
length: 19
size: -
DNA: TGTGCCAGCTCACAGACGACAGGGGGCTCCTTCTCTGGGGCCAACGTCCTGACTTTC
CDR3: CASSQTTGGSFSGANVLTF

J: TRBJ1-4
D: -
V: TRBV5-1
length: 15
size: -
DNA: TGCGCCAGCAGCAGGGAGGGGGATATTGGTGAAAAACTGTTTTTT
CDR3: CASSREGDIGEKLFF

J: TRBJ1-2
D: TRBD1
V: TRBV5-1
length: 17
size: -
DNA: TGCGCCAGCAGCCTACGACAGGGGGCCGAAAATAACTATGGCTACACCTTC
CDR3: CASSLRQGAENNYGYTF

J: TRBJ2-1
D: TRBD1
V: TRBV28
length: 15
size: -
DNA: TGTGCCAGCAAACCCGGGACAGGGGCGTACAATGAGCAGTTCTTC
CDR3: CASKPGTGAYNEQFF

J: TRBJ2-7
D: -
V: TRBV10-2
length: 13
size: -
DNA: TGCGCCAGCAGTCTGACATCTTCCTACGAGCAGTACTTC
CDR3: CASSLTSSYEQYF

J: TRBJ2-7
D: TRBD2
V: TRBV3-1/TRBV3-2
length: 15
size: -
DNA: TGTGCCAGCAGCCAACTAGCGGGAGCGTCGGGCGAGCAGTACTTC
CDR3: CASSQLAGASGEQYF

J: TRBJ2-1
D: TRBD2
V: TRBV5-5
length: 18
size: -
DNA: TGTGCCAGCAGCTTGAGCGGACTAGCGGGAGGTGGTCGGAATGAGCAGTTCTTC
CDR3: CASSLSGLAGGGRNEQFF

J: TRBJ2-1
D: TRBD1
V: TRBV29-1
length: 14
size: -
DNA: TGCAGCGTTGTAAGGGACAGGACAAACAATGAGCAGTTCTTC
CDR3: CSVVRDRTNNEQFF

J: TRBJ2-3
D: -
V: TRBV27
length: 16
size: -
DNA: TGTGCCAGCAGTTTAAGGGGGAGGAGGGGGCCTGATACGCAGTATTTT
CDR3: CASSLRGRRGPDTQYF

J: TRBJ1-6
D: -
V: TRBV3-1/TRBV3-2
length: 17
size: few
DNA: TGTGCCAGCAGCCAAGATCAGACGGCTAGAACTAATTCACCCCTCCACTTT
CDR3: CASSQDQTARTNSPLHF

J: TRBJ2-1
D: -
V: TRBV5-1
length: 15
size: -
DNA: TGCGCCAGCAGCTCCGGGACTGGGACCTACAATGAGCAGTTCTTC
CDR3: CASSSGTGTYNEQFF

J: TRBJ1-1
D: -
V: TRBV5-1
length: 16
size: -
DNA: TGCGCCAGCAGCCAAATTATTAGGGGGTTTGGCACTGAAGCTTTCTTT
CDR3: CASSQIIRGFGTEAFF